The 8 T cell receptor beta chains below all came from one sample that was sequenced in a study of cytomegalovirus exposure and HLA in healthy donors. PCR primers comprised 60 Vbeta and 13 Jbeta primers. Assay: immunoSEQ multiplex PCR; the TCRdb copy retains only in-frame clones and omits some. This table has just under 150,000 clones, roughly 80% appearing once. The specimen sequenced was PBMCs. The receptors were gathered from a woman aged 25 to 45 in good health and CMV-seronegative.

In the case of this clone: One end of the junction does not line up with germline, which may come from a read error. This chain connects TRBV7-3 to TRBJ2-2, with a weak D call TRBD2 (5 bases). Germline CDR1 and CDR2: SGHTA and FQGTGA. There are 16 residues in the CDR3. CDR3 sequence: CASSLTRSLNTGELFF. The DNA for the CDR3 is TGTGCCAGCAGCCTAACTAGAAGCTTGAACACCGGGGAGCTGTTTTTT. Full variable domain (remainder filled in from reference TRBV7-3 and TRBJ2-2): GAGVSQTPSNKVTEKGKYVELRCDPISGHTALYWYRQSLGQGPEFLIYFQGTGAADDSGLPNDRFFAVRPEGSVSTLKIQRTERGDSAVYLCASSLTRSLNTGELFFGEGSRLTVL.

The chain joins TRBV7-3 to TRBJ1-2; the D gene is possibly TRBD1 (6 bases). Trimming took off 5 bases at V and 2 bases at J, with 9 bases between the two ends. This CDR3 has 13 amino acids. Germline assignment: CDR1 SGHTA and CDR2 FQGTGA. In DNA form, the CDR3 reads TGTGCCAGCAGCCGGGGACAAAACTATGGCTACACCTTC. Protein sequence: CASSRGQNYGYTF.

The chain combines TRBV21-1 with TRBJ2-3; the DNA was not compared with TRBD2, the D call given in the table. TRBV21-1 has pseudogene status. This CDR3 has 16 residues. The CDR3 DNA is TGTGCCAGCAGCAAAGTAAGAGCGGAAGAGGCAGATACGCAGTATTTT. Translation gives CASSKVRAEEADTQYF.

The V and J genes are TRBV11-2 and TRBJ2-6; tentatively, D is TRBD1 (6 bases). The CDR3 consists of 18 residues. With 7 bases removed from V and 1 base from J, the gap between germline ends came to 20 bases. CDR1 is SGHAT and CDR2 is FQNNGV in the germline V gene. In DNA, the CDR3 is TGTGCCAGCACTCCGACAGGACGCCTACTATCTGGGGCCAACGTCCTGACTTTC. It translates to CASTPTGRLLSGANVLTF.

This clone occurred once. The genes are TRBV4-3 and TRBJ2-3, with 10 nucleotides matching TRBD2. The CDR3 contains 18 residues. Losses at the gene ends were 0 bases for V and 5 bases for J; bases not matched to a gene: 11. From germline, CDR1 is LGHNA and CDR2 YSLEER. The DNA for the CDR3 is TGCGCCAGCAGCCAAGATAGGGCTAAGCGGGGGGGCAGAGATACGCAGTATTTT. Translating it yields CASSQDRAKRGGRDTQYF.

V usage is TRBV5-5 and J usage is TRBJ2-5; 7 nucleotides align to TRBD1. V was pared by 0 bases and J by 2 bases, with 1 base of the junction left unmatched. The length of the CDR3 is 14 residues. Germline CDR1 reads SGHKS; CDR2 reads YYEKEE (reference sequence). CDR3 DNA sequence: TGTGCCAGCAGCTTGGGACAGGGACAAGAGACCCAGTACTTC. It encodes CASSLGQGQETQYF.

The V and J genes are TRBV27 and TRBJ1-6; maybe TRBD1 (6 bases). Germline CDR1 and CDR2: MNHEY and SMNVEV (reference sequence). The CDR3 length is 17 residues. The V gene lost 3 bases and the J gene lost 5 bases, with 17 bases spanning the gap. The CDR3 DNA is TGTGCCAGCAGTTTTTTAACAGGGAGGGAAAATAATTCACCCCTCCACTTT. Translated: CASSFLTGRENNSPLHF.

This chain connects TRBV6-1 to TRBJ2-2; TRBD1 aligns across 7 bases. Germline lookup yields CDR1 MNHNS and CDR2 SASEGT. Unmatched junction bases numbered 4, after V lost 0 bases and J lost 6 bases. The CDR3 extends over 15 amino acids. CDR3 coding DNA: TGTGCCAGCAGTGAAGCGAAAGGGGGCTCCGGGGAGCTGTTTTTT. The encoded protein is CASSEAKGGSGELFF.